Following are 21 T cell receptor beta chains from one sample sequenced in a study of T cell responses to AZD1222 COVID-19 vaccine. TCRdb's table, derived via immunoSEQ multiplex PCR, lists solely in-frame clones and lacks some. Of 100,000 to 150,000 clones in the sample, more than 85% were seen once. The sequences come from peripheral blood, collected on day 0 of AZD1222 vaccination. The receptors here all came from an adult in good health.

The CDR3: CASVWLAQVWYYEQYF. For the CDR3, the DNA is TGTGCCAGCGTTTGGCTAGCCCAGGTATGGTACTACGAGCAGTACTTC. The rearrangement uses TRBV6-4 and TRBJ2-7; D is possibly TRBD2 (5 bases). The germline CDR1 and CDR2 sequences are MRHNA and SNTAGT. Between the trimmed V and J ends, which lost 8 bases and 3 bases, there was a span of 23 bases. The CDR3 extends over 16 amino acids.

This chain links TRBV7-6 with TRBJ2-5; 9 bases are shared with TRBD2. The germline V gene encodes CDR1 SGHVS and CDR2 FNYEAQ. The CDR3 spans 15 residues. The V segment lost 5 bases and the J segment 2 bases; nucleotides outside the gene matches: 6. For the CDR3, the DNA is TGTGCCAGCAGCGTCCTAGCGGGGTCGCAAGAGACCCAGTACTTC. This gives the protein CASSVLAGSQETQYF. Full variable domain (remainder filled in from reference TRBV7-6 and TRBJ2-5): GAGVSQSPRYKVTKRGQDVALRCDPISGHVSLYWYRQALGQGPEFLTYFNYEAQQDKSGLPNDRFSAERPEGSISTLTIQRTEQRDSAMYRCASSVLAGSQETQYFGPGTRLLVL.

The gene calls are TRBV6-5 and TRBJ2-7, with 9 bases identical to TRBD2. The trim removed 7 bases at V and 4 bases at J, leaving 14 bases unmatched. This CDR3 is 16 amino acids long. The germline V gene encodes CDR1 MNHEY and CDR2 SVGAGI. The CDR3 sequence is CASTYSRVREGYEQYF. The CDR3 coding sequence is TGTGCCAGCACCTACTCTCGGGTGCGGGAGGGGTACGAGCAGTACTTC.

This rearrangement joins TRBV25-1 to TRBJ2-1; D is possibly TRBD1 (5 bases). CDR3 length: 15 residues. CDR1 and CDR2 from the germline V gene are MGHDK and SYGVNS. V lost 6 bases and J lost 6, with 18 bases in between. The DNA of the CDR3 is TGTGCCAGCAGGGGTGGCGCAGGGCCTATCAATGAGCAGTTCTTC. This codes for CASRGGAGPINEQFF. The full variable domain, rest sourced from reference TRBV25-1 and TRBJ2-1, is EADIYQTPRYLVIGTGKKITLECSQTMGHDKMYWYQQDPGMELHLIHYSYGVNSTEKGDLSSESTVSRIRTEHFPLTLESARPSHTSQYLCASRGGAGPINEQFFGPGTRLTVL.

J is TRBJ2-3 and V is TRBV30; either TRBD1 or TRBD2 may fit D (5 bases each). Germline V lookup: CDR1 GTSNPN, CDR2 SVGIG (reference sequence). CDR3 length equals 15 residues. V gave up 5 bases and J gave up 3 bases, with 18 bases separating them. In DNA form, the CDR3 reads TGTGCCTGGGGGGCCAGGGTCCCGGGGACAGATACGCAGTATTTT. It codes for CAWGARVPGTDTQYF.

In DNA, the CDR3 is TGCAGCGCTCAGGGGGCGTCTGAAGCTTTCTTT. Translation: CSAQGASEAFF. This chain joins TRBV29-1 and TRBJ1-1; 8 bases align to TRBD1. CDR1 and CDR2 (germline): SQVTM, ANQGSEA. Trimming at V came to 7 bases and at J to 6 bases, leaving 4 bases not matched to a gene. The CDR3 extends over 11 amino acids.

The chain combines TRBV13 with TRBJ2-7; D not resolved. Trimming stripped 5 bases from V and 4 bases from J, with 21 bases between. The length of the CDR3 is 16 residues. The germline gives CDR1 PRHDT, CDR2 FYEKMQ (reference sequence). CDR3 region: CASSRLGSSATYEQYF. CDR3 coding DNA: TGTGCCAGCAGCAGGTTGGGGTCGAGCGCGACATACGAGCAGTACTTC.

The chain recombines TRBV28 with TRBJ1-1; no clear D. V was cut by 7 bases and J by 1 base, with 10 bases left in between. This CDR3 has 13 amino acids. The germline V gene has CDR1 MDHEN and CDR2 SYDVKM. The CDR3 nucleotides are TGTGCCAGCACGGCCGGCAAGAACACTGAAGCTTTCTTT. Its protein is CASTAGKNTEAFF.

The chain uses TRBV28 and TRBJ1-6; D remains ambiguous. The CDR3 length is 15 residues. V shed 2 bases and J shed 9 bases, with 14 bases lying between them. CDR1 and CDR2 from the germline V gene are MDHEN and SYDVKM. Written as DNA, the CDR3 is TGTGCCAGCAGTTTACCCTGGGCCCACAGTTCACCCCTCCACTTT. It translates to CASSLPWAHSSPLHF.

This chain connects TRBV4-3 to TRBJ1-1; D gene uncertain. The CDR3 is made up of 14 amino acids. Trimming removed 1 base at V and 1 base at J, with 7 bases between. Germline lookup yields CDR1 LGHNA and CDR2 YSLEER. The CDR3 loop reads CASSQVGSNTEAFF. CDR3 DNA sequence: TGCGCCAGCAGCCAAGTCGGGTCGAACACTGAAGCTTTCTTT.

The chain employs TRBV28 and TRBJ1-2, with 10 bases fitting TRBD1. J lost 7 bases, V lost 6 bases, and 8 bases had no gene match. Germline CDR1 is MDHEN and CDR2 is SYDVKM. The CDR3 runs 14 residues. The CDR3 sequence is CASSGQGEESGYTF. For the CDR3, the DNA is TGTGCCAGCAGCGGACAGGGGGAGGAGAGTGGCTACACCTTC.

This clone was seen a handful of times. The V gene is TRBV2, the J gene TRBJ2-1; maybe TRBD1 (5 bases). The V gene's germline CDR1 is SNHLY and CDR2 FYNNEI. CDR3 length: 11 residues. The V gene lost 3 bases and the J gene lost 8 bases, with 5 bases spanning the gap. The CDR3 spells CASSDRDEQFF. CDR3 coding DNA: TGTGCCAGCAGTGACAGGGATGAGCAGTTCTTC. The full variable domain, rest sourced from reference TRBV2 and TRBJ2-1, is EPEVTQTPSHQVTQMGQEVILRCVPISNHLYFYWYRQILGQKVEFLVSFYNNEISEKSEIFDDQFSVERPDGSNFTLKIRSTKLEDSAMYFCASSDRDEQFFGPGTRLTVL.

The chain is built from TRBV4-3 and TRBJ1-3; no reliable D call. The germline CDR1 and CDR2 sequences are LGHNA and YSLEER. This CDR3 region has 16 residues. V was clipped by 0 bases and J by 4 bases, with 13 bases between them. CDR3 residues: CASSQDGTAAGNTIYF. The CDR3 nucleotides are TGCGCCAGCAGCCAAGATGGAACCGCGGCCGGAAACACCATATATTTT.

This chain links TRBV10-3 with TRBJ2-1, with D perhaps TRBD2 (6 bases). V was pared by 7 bases and J by 8 bases, with 24 bases between. Germline V gene sequence: CDR1 ENHRY, CDR2 SYGVKD. The CDR3 totals 16 residues. CDR3 amino acids: CAIKAQELIGGYEQFF. The CDR3, as DNA: TGTGCCATCAAGGCCCAGGAGCTAATCGGGGGATATGAGCAGTTCTTC.

V gene TRBV9 combines with J gene TRBJ1-3; weak D call: TRBD1 (5 bases). The CDR3 contains 14 residues. The germline V and J ends were trimmed by 3 bases and 8 bases, with 15 bases remaining between them. The germline V gene encodes CDR1 SGDLS and CDR2 YYNGEE. In nucleotides, the CDR3 is TGTGCCAGCAGCGCCATAGTCCAAGGGGACACCATATATTTT. Protein: CASSAIVQGDTIYF.

In its sample, this clone was seen once. This chain's CDR3 is CASSQDRENIQYF. The CDR3 nucleotides are TGCGCCAGCAGCCAAGATCGGGAAAACATTCAGTACTTC. V gene TRBV4-1 combines with J gene TRBJ2-4; the D is unclear. The V gene's germline CDR1 is MGHRA and CDR2 YSYEKL. CDR3 length: 13 residues. Trimming removed 0 bases at V and 5 bases at J, with 5 bases between.

The chain carries TRBV27 and TRBJ2-1, with D uncertain. Trimming left V 3 bases short and J 9 bases short, with 18 bases between. Germline V gives CDR1 MNHEY, CDR2 SMNVEV (reference sequence). The CDR3 extends over 15 amino acids. The CDR3 nucleotides are TGTGCCAGCAGTTTGCCCACCAGCGATTTGTCTGAGCAGTTCTTC. It is translated as CASSLPTSDLSEQFF.

The J gene is TRBJ2-7, the V gene TRBV13; 9 bases fit TRBD2. This CDR3 contains 16 residues. CDR1 and CDR2 (germline): PRHDT, FYEKMQ (reference sequence). V was pared by 5 bases and J by 0 bases, with 8 bases of the junction left unmatched. CDR3 bases: TGTGCCAGCAGCCGGACTAGCGCCACCCGCTCCTACGAGCAGTACTTC. Its translation: CASSRTSATRSYEQYF.

The CDR3 bases are TGTGCCATCGGGGCAGGGGGCGCGGCTTTCTTT. Its translation is CAIGAGGAAFF. The chain is built from TRBV10-3 and TRBJ1-1, with 8 bases aligning to TRBD1. CDR3 length equals 11 residues. Germline loops: CDR1 ENHRY, CDR2 SYGVKD. V lost 8 bases and J lost 11; bases outside the gene matches: 7.

The V and J genes are TRBV11-2 and TRBJ1-6, with no clear D. V lost 2 bases, J lost 8 bases, and 7 bases lay in between. The germline V gene encodes CDR1 SGHAT and CDR2 FQNNGV. The CDR3 runs to 13 residues. For the CDR3, the DNA is TGTGCCAGCAGCTTAATCCCGTATTCACCCCTCCACTTT. Its translation: CASSLIPYSPLHF.

The V gene is TRBV24-1, the J gene TRBJ2-2; possible D gene TRBD1, 5 bases. From germline, CDR1 is KGHDR and CDR2 SFDVKD. Trimming took off 9 bases at V and 0 bases at J, with 13 bases between the two ends. The length of the CDR3 is 15 residues. In DNA form, the CDR3 reads TGTGCCACCCGCGACATCAGGGCGAACACCGGGGAGCTGTTTTTT. This codes for CATRDIRANTGELFF.